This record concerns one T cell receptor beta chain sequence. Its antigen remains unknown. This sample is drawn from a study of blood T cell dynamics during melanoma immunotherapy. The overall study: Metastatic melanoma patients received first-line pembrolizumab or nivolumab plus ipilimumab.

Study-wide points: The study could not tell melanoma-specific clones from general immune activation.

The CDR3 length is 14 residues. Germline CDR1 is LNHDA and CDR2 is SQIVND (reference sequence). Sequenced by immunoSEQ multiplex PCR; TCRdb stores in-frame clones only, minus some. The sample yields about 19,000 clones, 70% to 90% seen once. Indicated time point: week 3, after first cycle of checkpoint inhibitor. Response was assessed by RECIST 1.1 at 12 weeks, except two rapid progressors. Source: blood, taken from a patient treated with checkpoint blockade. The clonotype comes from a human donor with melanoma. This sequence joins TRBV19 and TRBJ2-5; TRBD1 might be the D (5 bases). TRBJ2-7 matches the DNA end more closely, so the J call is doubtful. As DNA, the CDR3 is TGTGCCAGTAGTATGGCAGGGTTCTCCTACGAGCAGTACTTC. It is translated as CASSMAGFSYEQYF.